The entry that follows covers one TCR beta chain sequence. Its antigen is not known. This entry is derived from a study of regulatory T cells in long-lasting Graves disease. Study-level information: It was over 5 years of antithyroid drugs, with positive TSH receptor antibodies, that meant persistent Graves' disease. Study-level results: Shared public clonotypes totalled about 2,700 in persistent patients, compared with roughly 970 in new patients. Persistent Graves' patients showed less TCR diversity than newly diagnosed ones. Patients with persistent disease showed a bias toward TRBV28, TRBJ1-2 and TRBJ2-5.

CDR1 and CDR2 (germline): DFQATT, SNEGSKA (reference sequence). This CDR3 region has 13 residues. V lost 3 bases, J lost 4 bases, and 10 bases lay in between. Time point meaning: persistent/refractory GD, antithyroid drugs over 5 years with positive TRAb. With RNA extracted from PBMCs as input, the TCR library was made. CDR3-region Arm-PCR and iRepertoire HTBI primers produced the TCR beta libraries. TCRdb passed the multiplex PCR reads through MiXCR, listing each CDR3 protein once. The table records 600,000 to 850,000 distinct CDR3 sequences, 25% to 35% of them present only once. The rearrangement links TRBV20-1 to TRBJ1-3; D call uncertain. The TCR comes from a female donor with Graves disease. Here the sequenced sample was peripheral blood mononuclear cells (PBMCs), taken when the disease was refractory, from a patient treated with antithyroid drugs. The CDR3 DNA is TGCAGTGCTAGGAGGACCGGGGGAAACACCATATATTTT. Encoded protein: CSARRTGGNTIYF.